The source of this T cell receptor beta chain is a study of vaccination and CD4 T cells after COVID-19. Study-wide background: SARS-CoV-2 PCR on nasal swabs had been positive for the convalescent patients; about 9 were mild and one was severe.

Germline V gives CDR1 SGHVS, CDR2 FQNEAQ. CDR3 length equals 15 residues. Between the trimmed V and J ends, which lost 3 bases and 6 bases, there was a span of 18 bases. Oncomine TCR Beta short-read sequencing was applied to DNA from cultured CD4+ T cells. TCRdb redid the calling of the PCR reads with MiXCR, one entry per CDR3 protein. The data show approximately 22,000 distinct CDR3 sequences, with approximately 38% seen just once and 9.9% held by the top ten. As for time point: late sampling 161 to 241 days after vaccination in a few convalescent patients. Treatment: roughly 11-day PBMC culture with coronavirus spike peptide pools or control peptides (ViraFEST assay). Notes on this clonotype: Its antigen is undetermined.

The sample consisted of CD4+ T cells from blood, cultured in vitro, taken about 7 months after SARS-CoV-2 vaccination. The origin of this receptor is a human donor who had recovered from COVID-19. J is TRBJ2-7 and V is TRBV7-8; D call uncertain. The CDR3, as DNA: TGTGCCAGCAGCTTCACGCAAGGGTTCTGGGGCGAGCAGTACTTC. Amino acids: CASSFTQGFWGEQYF.